What follows are 12 T cell receptor beta chains derived from one specimen sequenced in a study of glioma-infiltrating T cells. The iRepertoire nested amplicon-rescue multiplex PCR amplified TCR alpha and beta CDR3s from RNA. Via MiXCR, TCRdb re-called the multiplex PCR reads, giving one row per CDR3 protein. The sample holds 300,000 to 450,000 distinct CDR3 sequences, approximately 42% seen once. Sequenced input: glioma tissue, nonneoplastic brain tissue, or PBMCs (not recorded which). These receptors originate from a human donor with low-grade glioma or glioblastoma, undergoing nonglioma brain surgery, or in good health (not recorded which).

This clonotype has a count of ten or more. The CDR3 DNA reads as TGCAGCTCTGAGGGGACAAGGGACATTCAGTACTTC. Protein product: CSSEGTRDIQYF. The chain is built from TRBV20-1 and TRBJ2-4; perhaps TRBD1 as D (6 bases). Germline V lookup: CDR1 DFQATT, CDR2 SNEGSKA (reference sequence). CDR3 size: 12 residues.

This clonotype has a handful of counts. The chain joins TRBV19 to TRBJ1-1, with 8 bases identical to TRBD1. V shed 6 bases and J 6 bases; nucleotides not matched to a gene: 3. Germline-derived CDR1 and CDR2 are LNHDA and SQIVND (reference sequence). This CDR3 region has 12 residues. The CDR3, as DNA: TGTGCCAGTAGGAAGACAGGGGCTGAAGCTTTCTTT. It codes for CASRKTGAEAFF.

The DNA for the CDR3 is TGTGCCAGTAGTATCGAAGAATCACCCCTCCACTTT. Amino acids: CASSIEESPLHF. The V call is TRBV19, the J call TRBJ1-6; D gene ambiguous. The germline V gene encodes CDR1 LNHDA and CDR2 SQIVND (reference sequence). Trimming shortened V by 3 bases and J by 10 bases, and 7 bases separated the two germline ends. The CDR3 is 12 amino acids.

This clonotype was counted only a few times. V and J are TRBV6-2 or TRBV6-3 and TRBJ2-7, with D perhaps given as TRBD1 or TRBD2 (5 bases each). Germline CDR1 MNHEY, CDR2 SVGEGT. Trimming cost V 0 bases and J 3 bases, with 15 bases left between them. The CDR3 runs 16 residues. CDR3 residues: CASSYSIVTGLYEQYF. The CDR3 DNA follows: TGTGCCAGCAGTTACTCGATTGTGACGGGGCTCTACGAGCAGTACTTC.

This chain connects TRBV27 to TRBJ2-5; D gene ambiguous. Germline loops: CDR1 MNHEY, CDR2 SMNVEV (reference sequence). CDR3 length: 14 amino acids. The ends were cut back, 2 bases at V and 2 bases at J, with 9 bases in the middle. The CDR3 sequence: CASSLLKVQETQYF. The CDR3 nucleotides read TGTGCCAGCAGTTTACTCAAGGTTCAAGAGACCCAGTACTTC.

The V gene is TRBV27, the J gene TRBJ1-5, with D hard to call. CDR3 length: 12 residues. In germline, CDR1 is MNHEY, CDR2 SMNVEV (reference sequence). CDR3 sequence: CVSSLFGQPQHF. CDR3 bases: TGTGTTAGCAGTTTATTCGGTCAGCCCCAGCATTTT.

This clonotype was recorded at least ten times. The rearrangement joins TRBV28 to TRBJ1-1; D is unresolved. This CDR3 is 11 amino acids long. Germline V gene lookup returns CDR1 MDHEN and CDR2 SYDVKM. V was cut by 5 bases and J by 3 bases, with 4 bases left in between. In nucleotides, the CDR3 is TGTGCCAGCAGTCAGGACACTGAAGCTTTCTTT. It yields the protein CASSQDTEAFF.

The chain has TRBV4-1 and TRBJ2-3; D unresolved. Trimming pared 4 bases from V and 2 bases from J, leaving 13 bases between. The CDR3 has 15 amino acids. Per the germline V gene, CDR1 is MGHRA and CDR2 is YSYEKL. CDR3 DNA: TGCGCCAGCAGCCCTGAACGACTTACCACAGATACGCAGTATTTT. Protein sequence: CASSPERLTTDTQYF.

The gene calls are TRBV28 and TRBJ1-3, with D unclear. Germline V lookup: CDR1 MDHEN, CDR2 SYDVKM. V was pared by 2 bases and J by 2 bases, with 10 bases between. The CDR3 contains 15 residues. CDR3 DNA: TGTGCCAGCAGTTTAAGGGAAAGCGCTGGAAACACCATATATTTT. Its protein product is CASSLRESAGNTIYF.

This clonotype was observed a handful of times. The genes are TRBV19 and TRBJ1-1; 9 bases are a match to TRBD1. This CDR3 has 16 amino acids. CDR1 and CDR2 (germline): LNHDA, SQIVND (reference sequence). The junction had 8 bases not matched to a gene; V was cut back by 3 bases and J by 3 bases. CDR3 sequence (DNA): TGTGCCAGTAGTATTACTTGGACAGGGGCGGACACTGAAGCTTTCTTT. Its protein is CASSITWTGADTEAFF. The full variable domain, its missing parts supplied by reference TRBV19 and TRBJ1-1, is DGGITQSPKYLFRKEGQNVTLSCEQNLNHDAMYWYRQDPGQGLRLIYYSQIVNDFQKGDIAEGYSVSREKKESFPLTVTSAQKNPTAFYLCASSITWTGADTEAFFGQGTRLTVV.

This clonotype has just a few counts. The CDR3 DNA reads as TGTGCCAGCCAATGGGACCGATCTAACTATGGCTACACCTTC. It translates to CASQWDRSNYGYTF. The chain recombines TRBV7-2 with TRBJ1-2; D might be TRBD1 (5 bases). This CDR3 comprises 14 residues. V was shortened by 8 bases and J by 0 bases, with 13 bases between the two germline ends. Germline CDR1 SGHTA, CDR2 FQGNSA.

This clonotype was detected many times. The CDR3 loop is CASSPPPAHEQYF. CDR3 nucleotides: TGTGCCAGCAGTCCCCCCCCCGCCCACGAGCAGTACTTC. This chain uses TRBV6-1 with TRBJ2-7; D is uncertain. Germline lookup yields CDR1 MNHNS and CDR2 SASEGT. CDR3 length: 13 amino acids. V dropped 5 bases and J dropped 5 bases, with 13 bases sitting between them.